The clone carrying this T cell receptor beta chain was found many times. Its target is not known. Profiling that covered TCR beta VDJ and CDR3 relied on genomic DNA as its template. MiXCR, applied by TCRdb to the reads, yields one record per CDR3 protein. The table records about 180,000 distinct CDR3 sequences, around 63% of them present only once. The data are from a study of CD8+CD57+ T cells in acquired aplastic anemia. Background on the study: Sorted cells (CD4+ and CD8+) yielded DNA amounts that averaged 3.2 ug. General observations from the study: Researchers reported that CD8+ Simpson's diversity was not significantly different in patients versus controls. Roughly 30 CD8+ CDR3 sequences occurred in both the patients and the controls.

Whoever was chosen for sequencing had shown CD8+CD57+ cell expansion by flow cytometry. Patients had not yet gotten any therapy when their blood was taken for sampling. Sequencing was performed on sorted CD4+, CD8+, or CD8+CD57+ T cells (not recorded which) from PBMCs. The sequence was collected from a human donor with aplastic anemia.

DNA of the CDR3: TGCAGTGCTAGAGATCGGAGGGCGACCTACGAGCAGTACTTC. Residues: CSARDRRATYEQYF. The gene calls are TRBV20-1 and TRBJ2-7; D possibly corresponds to TRBD2 (6 bases). The ends were cut back, 0 bases at V and 2 bases at J, with 11 bases in the middle. CDR3 length equals 14 residues. Looked up from germline, CDR1 is DFQATT and CDR2 is SNEGSKA (reference sequence).